The 20 T cell receptor beta chains reported below all come from one sample, sequenced in a study of blood T cell repertoires in COVID-19 (dated by TCRdb to about 2020). Libraries were built with the immunoSEQ multiplex PCR assay. The immuneACCESS repertoire file appears here via TCRdb, limited to in-frame rearrangements. These files lack a portion of the clones; in checked studies, under half of the deficit traces to unresolved V genes, and the cause of the others is not known. The table for this sample lists about 360,000 clones; about 87% of them were counted only once. The ten biggest clones cover 3% of the sample. The specimen sequenced was peripheral blood. Receptor source: a human donor in a cohort sampled during active COVID-19.

The V and J genes are TRBV6-5 and TRBJ1-3; 8 positions match TRBD1. In germline, CDR1 is MNHEY, CDR2 SVGAGI. Germline trimming cut 4 bases from V and 2 bases from J; bases unmatched to any gene: 7. The CDR3 loop spans 16 amino acids. The CDR3 region has the DNA TGTGCCAGCAGTTCCCCCTCGACAGGGGCTGGAAACACCATATATTTT. This sequence encodes CASSSPSTGAGNTIYF.

The CDR3 loop is CASSSLAGGPYEQYF. The DNA for the CDR3 is TGTGCCAGCAGCTCTCTAGCGGGAGGCCCCTACGAGCAGTACTTC. This chain uses TRBV11-2 with TRBJ2-7; 11 bases fit TRBD2. The CDR3 totals 15 residues. Germline V gene lookup returns CDR1 SGHAT and CDR2 FQNNGV. After removal of 4 bases from V and 2 bases from J, the junction contained 4 bases not matched to a gene.

This chain links TRBV4-1 with TRBJ2-1, with 11 bases fitting TRBD2. V dropped 3 bases and J dropped 7; count of bases not matched to a gene: 11. CDR1 and CDR2 (germline): MGHRA, YSYEKL. The CDR3 length is 17 residues. Here the CDR3 DNA reads TGCGCCAGCAGCCAGCCGGGACTAGCGGCGGGTAAGAATGAGCAGTTCTTC. Protein product: CASSQPGLAAGKNEQFF.

The J gene is TRBJ1-3, the V gene TRBV6-6; 10 bases line up with TRBD1. V shed 5 bases and J 1 base; nucleotides not matched to a gene: 5. Germline CDR1 reads MNHNY; CDR2 reads SVGAGI (reference sequence). This CDR3 region has 16 residues. This CDR3 reads CASSQPGQGSGNTIYF. In DNA form, the CDR3 reads TGTGCCAGCAGTCAACCGGGACAGGGGTCTGGAAACACCATATATTTT.

The gene calls are TRBV5-1 and TRBJ2-2, with 14 bases aligning to TRBD2. CDR1 SGHRS and CDR2 YFSETQ come from the germline V gene. V lost 0 bases to trimming and J lost 2 bases; unmatched junction nucleotides: 6. The CDR3 is 19 residues long. CDR3 DNA: TGCGCCAGCAGCTTGGAAGGACTAGCGGGGGGACCAAACACCGGGGAGCTGTTTTTT. Protein sequence: CASSLEGLAGGPNTGELFF.

The chain links TRBV6-2 or TRBV6-3 to TRBJ1-2; 12 bases are shared with TRBD1. With V trimmed by 5 bases and J by 7 bases, 11 bases remained unmatched. The germline V gene encodes CDR1 MNHEY and CDR2 SVGEGT. This CDR3 is built from 16 residues. DNA of the CDR3: TGTGCCAGCAGTCACGGGACAGGGGGCCGGCCGGGTGGCTACACCTTC. This gives the protein CASSHGTGGRPGGYTF.

The V gene is TRBV29-1, the J gene TRBJ2-1; possibly TRBD1 for D (5 bases). V shed 6 bases and J shed 2 bases, with 20 bases lying between them. This CDR3 has 16 residues. CDR1 and CDR2 from the germline V gene are SQVTM and ANQGSEA. The CDR3 loop reads CSVHTDSILTYNEQFF. The DNA of the CDR3 is TGCAGCGTCCACACTGACAGCATCCTTACCTACAATGAGCAGTTCTTC.

The rearrangement joins TRBV4-1 to TRBJ1-4; D uncertain. CDR1 and CDR2 (germline): MGHRA, YSYEKL. This CDR3 is built from 15 residues. V was trimmed by 4 bases and J by 3 bases, leaving 12 bases between them. The CDR3 coding sequence is TGCGCCAGCAGCCCCTACCTTGAGGCTAATGAAAAACTGTTTTTT. It encodes CASSPYLEANEKLFF.

This clone occurred once. CDR3 loop: CAWSVTGAGAQAQYF. The DNA of the CDR3 is TGTGCCTGGAGTGTAACGGGTGCGGGGGCCCAGGCCCAGTACTTC. The chain recombines TRBV30 with TRBJ2-5, with D possibly matching TRBD2 (7 bases). The CDR3 sequence is 15 residues long. V dropped 0 bases and J dropped 9 bases, with 20 bases sitting between them. Germline values: CDR1 GTSNPN, CDR2 SVGIG (reference sequence). Full variable domain (rest looked up from reference TRBV30 and TRBJ2-5): SQTIHQWPATLVQPVGSPLSLECTVEGTSNPNLYWYRQAAGRGLQLLFYSVGIGQISSEVPQNLSASRPQDRQFILSSKKLLLSDSGFYLCAWSVTGAGAQAQYFGPGTRLLVL.

The rearrangement joins TRBV19 to TRBJ2-7; the D gene is possibly TRBD1 (5 bases). Germline V CDR1 and CDR2: LNHDA, SQIVND (reference sequence). The ends were cut back, 9 bases at V and 2 bases at J, with 20 bases in the middle. This CDR3 comprises 15 residues. The CDR3 nucleotides are TGTGCCAGCCGACTCTCCATTGACAGCGCCTACGAGCAGTACTTC. Amino acid sequence: CASRLSIDSAYEQYF.

The chain's CDR3 is CASSPIGGQGAVEQYF. CDR3 DNA: TGTGCCAGCAGCCCAATCGGGGGACAGGGGGCCGTTGAGCAGTACTTC. This chain links TRBV9 with TRBJ2-7, with TRBD1 matching 12 bases. The CDR3 sequence is 16 residues long. Losses at the gene ends were 4 bases for V and 7 bases for J; bases not matched to a gene: 12. Germline CDR1 is SGDLS and CDR2 is YYNGEE.

V gene TRBV30 combines with J gene TRBJ2-2; 9 bases are a match to TRBD2. This CDR3 comprises 14 residues. With 2 bases clipped from V and 5 bases from J, the junction kept 3 bases outside the gene matches. From germline, CDR1 is GTSNPN and CDR2 SVGIG (reference sequence). The CDR3 reads CAWSRSGGTGELFF. The CDR3 nucleotides read TGTGCCTGGAGTAGGAGCGGGGGGACCGGGGAGCTGTTTTTT. Looking up the rest from reference TRBV30 and TRBJ2-2 gives the full variable domain: SQTIHQWPATLVQPVGSPLSLECTVEGTSNPNLYWYRQAAGRGLQLLFYSVGIGQISSEVPQNLSASRPQDRQFILSSKKLLLSDSGFYLCAWSRSGGTGELFFGEGSRLTVL.

DNA for the CDR3: TGTGCCAGCAGTCCGGGTCGCTGGGGAAACACCATATATTTT. Translating gives CASSPGRWGNTIYF. The chain joins TRBV3-1 (or the pseudogene TRBV3-2) to TRBJ1-3; D call uncertain. CDR3 length: 14 amino acids. Germline values: CDR1 LGHDT, CDR2 YNNKEL (reference sequence). V lost 6 bases and J 4 bases, leaving 13 bases between the germline ends.

The CDR3 protein is CASSHALAGIKQETQYF. The CDR3 DNA sequence: TGTGCCAGCAGCCATGCCCTAGCGGGGATAAAACAAGAGACCCAGTACTTC. V usage is TRBV3-1 (or the pseudogene TRBV3-2) and J usage is TRBJ2-5; 9 bases agree with TRBD2. CDR1 LGHDT and CDR2 YNNKEL come from the germline V gene (reference sequence). CDR3 length: 17 residues. With V trimmed by 3 bases and J by 2 bases, 10 bases remained unmatched.

The chain combines TRBV27 with TRBJ2-1, with 7 bases fitting TRBD1. Germline V gives CDR1 MNHEY, CDR2 SMNVEV (reference sequence). The J segment lost 0 bases and the V segment lost 4 bases, leaving 6 bases of the junction unmatched. This CDR3 region has 16 residues. CDR3 bases: TGTGCCAGCAGTTCACAAGGGGGCGCCTCCTACAATGAGCAGTTCTTC. Translated: CASSSQGGASYNEQFF.

The table lists this clone with a few counts. The chain couples TRBV20-1 to TRBJ2-1; no definite D call. CDR3 length: 11 residues. V was pared by 6 bases and J by 4 bases, with 7 bases between. Germline V gene lookup returns CDR1 DFQATT and CDR2 SNEGSKA (reference sequence). The CDR3 loop reads CSALSYNEQFF. The CDR3 nucleotides read TGCAGTGCCCTAAGTTACAATGAGCAGTTCTTC.

A single count supports this clone. The genes are TRBV27 and TRBJ2-7; no reliable D call. Germline V gene data show CDR1 as MNHEY and CDR2 as SMNVEV (reference sequence). This CDR3 is built from 13 residues. Between the trimmed V and J ends, which lost 6 bases and 3 bases, there was a span of 12 bases. Here the CDR3 reads CASSPEPNYEQYF. Here the CDR3 DNA reads TGTGCCAGCAGCCCTGAGCCTAACTACGAGCAGTACTTC.

The genes are TRBV9 and TRBJ2-5, with 7 bases matching TRBD2. Losses at the gene ends were 4 bases for V and 3 bases for J; bases not matched to a gene: 12. CDR3 size: 16 residues. In germline, CDR1 is SGDLS, CDR2 YYNGEE. The CDR3 region has the DNA TGTGCCAGCAGCCCTCGCCCACTGGGGGGGGAAGAGACCCAGTACTTC. Translation gives CASSPRPLGGEETQYF.

The gene calls are TRBV29-1 and TRBJ2-1; tentative D call: TRBD2 (5 bases). From germline, CDR1 is SQVTM and CDR2 ANQGSEA. This CDR3 is 12 amino acids long. V was pared by 7 bases and J by 8 bases, with 15 bases between. The CDR3 reads CSAGLRWDEQFF. CDR3 nucleotides: TGCAGCGCTGGACTTCGATGGGATGAGCAGTTCTTC.

The rearrangement joins TRBV19 to TRBJ2-3, with 7 bases that match TRBD2. After removal of 5 bases from V and 4 bases from J, the junction contained 9 bases not matched to a gene. The CDR3 contains 15 residues. Per the germline V gene, CDR1 is LNHDA and CDR2 is SQIVND (reference sequence). CDR3 bases: TGTGCCAGTAGTGGCTGGCGGGAGTCCCCAGATACGCAGTATTTT. As protein: CASSGWRESPDTQYF.